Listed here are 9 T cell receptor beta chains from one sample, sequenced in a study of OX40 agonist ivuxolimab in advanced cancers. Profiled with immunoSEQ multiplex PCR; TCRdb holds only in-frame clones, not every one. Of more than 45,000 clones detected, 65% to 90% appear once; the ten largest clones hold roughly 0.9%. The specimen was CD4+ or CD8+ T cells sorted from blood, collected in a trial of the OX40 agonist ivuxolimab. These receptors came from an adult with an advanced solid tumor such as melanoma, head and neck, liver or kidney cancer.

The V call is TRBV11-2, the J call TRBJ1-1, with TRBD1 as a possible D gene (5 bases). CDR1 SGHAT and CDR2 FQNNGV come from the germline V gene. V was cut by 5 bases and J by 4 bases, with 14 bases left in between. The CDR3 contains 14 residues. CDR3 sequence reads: CASSPQGPGTEAFF. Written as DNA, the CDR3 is TGTGCCAGCAGCCCTCAGGGTCCGGGCACTGAAGCTTTCTTT.

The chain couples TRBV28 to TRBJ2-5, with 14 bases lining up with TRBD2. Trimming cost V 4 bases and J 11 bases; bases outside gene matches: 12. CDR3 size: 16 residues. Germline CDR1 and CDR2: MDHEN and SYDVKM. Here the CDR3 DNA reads TGTGCCAGCAGTTCCAGACTAGCGGGGGGGTTTGAAGTGCAGTACTTC. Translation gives CASSSRLAGGFEVQYF.

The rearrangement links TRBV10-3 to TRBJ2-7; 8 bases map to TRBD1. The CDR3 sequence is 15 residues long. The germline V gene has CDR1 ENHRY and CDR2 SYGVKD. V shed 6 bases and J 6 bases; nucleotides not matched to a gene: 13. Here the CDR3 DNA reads TGTGCCATCAGCCCTTTTCCGGACAGGGACCGCGAGCAGTACTTC. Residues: CAISPFPDRDREQYF.

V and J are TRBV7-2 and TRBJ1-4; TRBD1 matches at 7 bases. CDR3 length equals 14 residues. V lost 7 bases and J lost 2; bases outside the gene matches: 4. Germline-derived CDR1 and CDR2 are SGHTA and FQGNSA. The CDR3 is CASKRGLTNEKLFF. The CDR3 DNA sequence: TGTGCCAGCAAAAGGGGGCTGACTAATGAAAAACTGTTTTTT. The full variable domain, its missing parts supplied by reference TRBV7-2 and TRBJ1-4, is GAGVSQSPSNKVTEKGKDVELRCDPISGHTALYWYRQSLGQGLEFLIYFQGNSAPDKSGLPSDRFSAERTGGSVSTLTIQRTQQEDSAVYLCASKRGLTNEKLFFGSGTQLSVL.

CDR3 sequence reads: CASSYYGSLRTEAFF. DNA for the CDR3: TGTGCCAGCAGTTACTATGGATCCCTAAGGACTGAAGCTTTCTTT. The chain combines TRBV6-6 with TRBJ1-1; D remains unclear. Trimming pared 1 base from V and 5 bases from J, leaving 14 bases between. Per the germline V gene, CDR1 is MNHNY and CDR2 is SVGAGI (reference sequence). This CDR3 is 15 amino acids long.

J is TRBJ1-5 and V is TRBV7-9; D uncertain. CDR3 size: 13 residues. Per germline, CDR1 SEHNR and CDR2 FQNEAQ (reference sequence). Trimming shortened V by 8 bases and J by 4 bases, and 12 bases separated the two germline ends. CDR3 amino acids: CASDGGWNQPQHF. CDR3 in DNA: TGTGCCAGCGACGGTGGGTGGAATCAGCCCCAGCATTTT. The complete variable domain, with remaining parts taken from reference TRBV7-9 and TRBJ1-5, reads DTGVSQNPRHKITKRGQNVTFRCDPISEHNRLYWYRQTLGQGPEFLTYFQNEAQLEKSRLLSDRFSAERPKGSFSTLEIQRTEQGDSAMYLCASDGGWNQPQHFGDGTRLSIL.

CDR3: CASSVEGTSGSFPYEQYF. In DNA form, the CDR3 reads TGTGCCAGCAGCGTAGAAGGGACTAGCGGGAGCTTCCCCTACGAGCAGTACTTC. This chain connects TRBV9 to TRBJ2-7, with 14 bases matching TRBD2. Trimming cost V 0 bases and J 2 bases; bases outside gene matches: 7. Per the germline V gene, CDR1 is SGDLS and CDR2 is YYNGEE. The CDR3 spans 18 residues.

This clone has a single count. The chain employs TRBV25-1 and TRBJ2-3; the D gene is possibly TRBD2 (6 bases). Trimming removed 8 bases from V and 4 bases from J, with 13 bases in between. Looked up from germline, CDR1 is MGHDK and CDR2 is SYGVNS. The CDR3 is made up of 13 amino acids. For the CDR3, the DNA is TGTGCCAGCCCCCCTGGAGGGGCAGATACGCAGTATTTT. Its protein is CASPPGGADTQYF.

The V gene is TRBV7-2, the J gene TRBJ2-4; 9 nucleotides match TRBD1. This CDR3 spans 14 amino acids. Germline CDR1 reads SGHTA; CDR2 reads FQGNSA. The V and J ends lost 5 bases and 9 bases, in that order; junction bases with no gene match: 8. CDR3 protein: CASSRGGTGIIQYF. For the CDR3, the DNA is TGTGCCAGCAGCCGCGGAGGGACAGGGATCATTCAGTACTTC.